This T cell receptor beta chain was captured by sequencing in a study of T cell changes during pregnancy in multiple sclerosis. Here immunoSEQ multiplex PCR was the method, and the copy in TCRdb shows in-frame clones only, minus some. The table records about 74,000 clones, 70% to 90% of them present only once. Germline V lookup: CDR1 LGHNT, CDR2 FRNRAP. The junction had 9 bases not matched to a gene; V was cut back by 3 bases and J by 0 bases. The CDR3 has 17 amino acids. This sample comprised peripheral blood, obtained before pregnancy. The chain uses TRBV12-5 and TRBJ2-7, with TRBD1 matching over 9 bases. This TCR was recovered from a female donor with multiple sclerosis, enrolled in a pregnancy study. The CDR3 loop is CASGLPPGQGRSYEQYF. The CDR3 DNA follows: TGTGCTAGTGGTTTACCCCCGGGACAGGGTCGCTCCTACGAGCAGTACTTC.